The 20 T cell receptor beta chains below were found in one sample sequenced in a study of control samples from healthy donors and cancer patients (TCRdb year 2020). Library prep was done by the immunoSEQ multiplex PCR assay. This immuneACCESS table, as held by TCRdb, lists in-frame sequences with V and J called but not all clones. Of the missing ones, under half trace to an unresolved V gene in checked studies; the others have no known cause. A total of about 130,000 clones appear in this sample, roughly 94% of them only once. The ten largest clones take up approximately 4% of the sample. Input material: blood. These receptor sequences come from a man younger than 40 in good health.

The CDR3 is CASSSGRDRNTEAFF. Here the CDR3 DNA reads TGTGCCAGCAGCTCGGGCCGGGACAGGAACACTGAAGCTTTCTTT. The chain joins TRBV5-4 to TRBJ1-1, with 7 bases identical to TRBD1. Trimming cost V 3 bases and J 1 base; bases outside gene matches: 6. Germline CDR1 reads SGHNT; CDR2 reads YYREEE (reference sequence). The CDR3 is 15 residues long.

The chain recombines TRBV30 with TRBJ1-2, with TRBD1 as a possible D gene (6 bases). The V end lost 1 base, the J end lost 4 bases, and 10 bases lay between the germline ends. The germline gives CDR1 GTSNPN, CDR2 SVGIG (reference sequence). CDR3 length equals 13 residues. Written as DNA, the CDR3 is TGTGCCTGGAGTGGACAGGAGGGCTATGGCTACACCTTC. Translation gives CAWSGQEGYGYTF. The full variable domain, its missing parts supplied by reference TRBV30 and TRBJ1-2, is SQTIHQWPATLVQPVGSPLSLECTVEGTSNPNLYWYRQAAGRGLQLLFYSVGIGQISSEVPQNLSASRPQDRQFILSSKKLLLSDSGFYLCAWSGQEGYGYTFGSGTRLTVV.

This chain joins TRBV2 and TRBJ1-2; D is perhaps TRBD1 (5 bases). Trimming stripped 2 bases from V and 2 bases from J, with 12 bases between. The CDR3 totals 15 residues. CDR1 SNHLY and CDR2 FYNNEI come from the germline V gene. This chain's CDR3 is CASSESQGGNYGYTF. In nucleotides, the CDR3 is TGTGCCAGCAGTGAAAGCCAGGGTGGGAACTATGGCTACACCTTC.

V is TRBV4-3 and J is TRBJ2-5; D gene ambiguous. This CDR3 region has 13 residues. The germline gives CDR1 LGHNA, CDR2 YSLEER. Trimming stripped 4 bases from V and 2 bases from J, with 8 bases between. CDR3 nucleotide sequence: TGCGCCAGCAGCCCGTACCAACAAGAGACCCAGTACTTC. Translating it yields CASSPYQQETQYF.

The chain combines TRBV10-1 with TRBJ2-3; 10 bases map to TRBD2. CDR1 and CDR2 from the germline V gene are WNHNN and SYGVQD (reference sequence). The CDR3 consists of 14 residues. J lost 8 bases, V lost 3 bases, and 5 bases had no gene match. Here the CDR3 DNA reads TGCGCCAGCAGTGAAGGGACTAGCGACCCTACGCAGTATTTT. Translation: CASSEGTSDPTQYF.

This chain links TRBV6-2 or TRBV6-3 with TRBJ1-5; TRBD1 matches 7 bases. Germline values: CDR1 MNHEY, CDR2 SVGEGT. This CDR3 has 12 amino acids. V lost 4 bases and J lost 6; bases outside the gene matches: 0. The CDR3 reads CASSSGGQPQHF. The CDR3 DNA is TGTGCCAGCAGTTCAGGGGGTCAGCCCCAGCATTTT.

V and J are TRBV5-1 and TRBJ2-5; weak D call: TRBD2 (5 bases). Per the germline V gene, CDR1 is SGHRS and CDR2 is YFSETQ. Trimming stripped 0 bases from V and 0 bases from J, with 9 bases between. The CDR3 consists of 15 residues. In DNA form, the CDR3 reads TGCGCCAGCAGCTTGGGGGAGATGTACCAAGAGACCCAGTACTTC. Residues: CASSLGEMYQETQYF.

About this clone: The sample carries other DNA sequences with the same CDR3. CDR3 amino acids: CASSPDGNYGYTF. DNA for the CDR3: TGTGCCAGCAGCCCCGACGGAAACTATGGCTACACCTTC. The chain links TRBV7-9 to TRBJ1-2, with D uncertain. The CDR3 consists of 13 residues. Germline V CDR1 and CDR2: SEHNR, FQNEAQ (reference sequence). Deletions cut 5 bases from V and 2 bases from J, with 9 bases between.

The sample holds one count of this clone. The chain recombines TRBV5-6 with TRBJ2-7; either TRBD1 or TRBD2 may supply D (5 bases each). The ends were cut back, 4 bases at V and 1 base at J, with 18 bases in the middle. Germline V gives CDR1 SGHDT, CDR2 YYEEEE. The CDR3 extends over 16 amino acids. The CDR3 sequence is CASSTLSGPGSYEQYF. CDR3 coding DNA: TGTGCCAGCAGCACCCTGAGCGGACCAGGGTCCTACGAGCAGTACTTC.

The CDR3 loop is CASSLLDLSDTQYF. The CDR3 DNA reads as TGTGCCAGCAGTCTCCTGGACTTATCAGATACGCAGTATTTT. The chain has TRBV28 and TRBJ2-3; perhaps TRBD2 as D (5 bases). Trimming stripped 5 bases from V and 4 bases from J, with 13 bases between. CDR3 length: 14 amino acids. Germline lookup yields CDR1 MDHEN and CDR2 SYDVKM.

This chain connects TRBV6-1 to TRBJ1-4; TRBD1 matches at 12 bases. V lost 3 bases to trimming and J lost 3 bases; unmatched junction nucleotides: 5. CDR1 and CDR2 (germline): MNHNS, SASEGT. The CDR3 runs to 17 residues. DNA of the CDR3: TGTGCCAGCAGTGAGGGACAGGGGGCACGGGCTAATGAAAAACTGTTTTTT. Translated: CASSEGQGARANEKLFF.

This sequence joins TRBV11-3 and TRBJ2-7; no clear D gene. V shed 1 base and J shed 0 bases, with 1 base lying between them. Germline values: CDR1 SGHNT, CDR2 YENEEA. The CDR3 length is 12 residues. CDR3 protein: CASSLVSYEQYF. As DNA, the CDR3 is TGTGCCAGCAGCTTAGTCTCCTACGAGCAGTACTTC.

V is TRBV12-3 or TRBV12-4 and J is TRBJ2-1; no definite D call. The ends were cut back, 6 bases at V and 3 bases at J, with 9 bases in the middle. This CDR3 has 13 residues. CDR3 in DNA: TGTGCCAGCAGCCTTCTGGACTACAATGAGCAGTTCTTC. Translating gives CASSLLDYNEQFF.

The chain recombines TRBV12-3 or TRBV12-4 with TRBJ1-2; the match to TRBD1 covers 8 bases. Trimming removed 10 bases from V and 8 bases from J; junction bases left unmatched: 9. The CDR3 consists of 12 residues. The CDR3 DNA follows: TGTGCCACAAAAGCAGGGGGCAAAGGCTACACCTTC. It codes for CATKAGGKGYTF.

The rearrangement joins TRBV7-9 to TRBJ2-1; possibly TRBD1 or TRBD2 for D (6 bases each). Germline CDR1 is SEHNR and CDR2 is FQNEAQ (reference sequence). Trimming removed 1 base from V and 2 bases from J, with 12 bases in between. The CDR3 is made up of 16 amino acids. DNA of the CDR3: TGTGCCAGCAGCTTAGGGTCCGGGGGCCCCTACAATGAGCAGTTCTTC. Its translation is CASSLGSGGPYNEQFF.

The V gene is TRBV7-3, the J gene TRBJ2-2, with a possible D match to TRBD2 (5 bases). Germline CDR1 is SGHTA and CDR2 is FQGTGA. V lost 5 bases to trimming and J lost 2 bases, with 21 bases between them. The CDR3 spans 18 residues. The CDR3 is CASSITGLHYANTGELFF. CDR3 coding DNA: TGTGCCAGCAGCATCACGGGGTTACACTACGCCAACACCGGGGAGCTGTTTTTT.

The chain has TRBV28 and TRBJ2-1, with D perhaps matching TRBD1 (5 bases). This CDR3 has 13 amino acids. V lost 3 bases and J 4 bases, leaving 7 bases between the germline ends. The germline V gene has CDR1 MDHEN and CDR2 SYDVKM. DNA of the CDR3: TGTGCCAGCAGTTTGACAGTGTACAATGAGCAGTTCTTC. This gives the protein CASSLTVYNEQFF.

The CDR3 loop is CASSSGTSGGPSSFF. The CDR3 DNA reads TGTGCCAGCAGCTCGGGGACTAGCGGGGGGCCCAGCTCGTTCTTC. The chain joins TRBV7-8 to TRBJ2-1, with 15 bases that match TRBD2. V shed 4 bases, J shed 15 bases, and the junction held 10 bases outside the gene matches. CDR1 and CDR2 (germline): SGHVS, FQNEAQ. There are 15 residues in the CDR3. The full variable domain, rest sourced from reference TRBV7-8 and TRBJ2-1, is GAGVSQSPRYKVAKRGQDVALRCDPISGHVSLFWYQQALGQGPEFLTYFQNEAQLDKSGLPSDRFFAERPEGSVSTLKIQRTQQEDSAVYLCASSSGTSGGPSSFFGPGTRLTVL.

The rearrangement uses TRBV6-5 and TRBJ2-1, with 9 bases matching TRBD2. After removal of 0 bases from V and 16 bases from J, the junction contained 10 bases not matched to a gene. This CDR3 comprises 14 residues. Germline V CDR1 and CDR2: MNHEY, SVGAGI. In DNA form, the CDR3 reads TGTGCCAGCAGTTACTCGGGGCTAGCGGGGACCCCATTCTTC. Translation gives CASSYSGLAGTPFF.

The chain has TRBV19 and TRBJ1-1; possibly TRBD1 for D (5 bases). V lost 5 bases and J 0 bases, leaving 10 bases between the germline ends. This CDR3 contains 14 residues. Germline lookup yields CDR1 LNHDA and CDR2 SQIVND (reference sequence). CDR3 residues: CASSYGAVNTEAFF. DNA of the CDR3: TGTGCCAGTAGTTACGGGGCTGTGAACACTGAAGCTTTCTTT. Combining the CDR3 with reference TRBV19 and TRBJ1-1 gives the whole variable domain DGGITQSPKYLFRKEGQNVTLSCEQNLNHDAMYWYRQDPGQGLRLIYYSQIVNDFQKGDIAEGYSVSREKKESFPLTVTSAQKNPTAFYLCASSYGAVNTEAFFGQGTRLTVV.